The source of this T cell receptor beta chain is a study of T cell repertoires and HLA-DP antigens. The germline V gene encodes CDR1 SGHTA and CDR2 FQGNSA. The CDR3 totals 14 residues. V shed 0 bases and J shed 7 bases, with 9 bases lying between them. As to this clone: What it recognizes is unknown.

Method: immunoSEQ multiplex PCR; TCRdb's copy keeps in-frame clones and lacks some. The sample carries about 110,000 clones, 80% to 95% recorded once. The receptor comes from a woman aged 18 to 35 in good health and CMV-seronegative. The specimen sequenced was CD4+ T cells from PBMCs. The V call is TRBV7-2, the J call TRBJ1-4; no clear D gene. This chain's CDR3 is CASSLATWGEKLFF. In DNA form, the CDR3 reads TGTGCCAGCAGCTTAGCTACCTGGGGTGAAAAACTGTTTTTT.